The 9 T cell receptor beta chains presented below share a single source sample, sequenced in a study of T cell changes during pregnancy in multiple sclerosis. Sequenced by immunoSEQ multiplex PCR; TCRdb stores in-frame clones only, minus some. The repertoire holds around 50,000 clones, with about 93% as singletons. The sequencing used CD4+ T cells from peripheral blood mononuclear cells, collected after pregnancy. Receptors originate from a female donor in good health, enrolled as a control in a pregnancy study.

CDR3 DNA sequence: TGTGCCATCAGTAGTGACAGGGCTACTAACTATGGCTACACCTTC. Translating gives CAISSDRATNYGYTF. The chain links TRBV10-3 to TRBJ1-2; 7 nucleotides match TRBD1. The CDR3 length is 15 residues. Germline V CDR1 and CDR2: ENHRY, SYGVKD. The J segment lost 0 bases and the V segment lost 5 bases, leaving 6 bases of the junction unmatched.

The gene calls are TRBV28 and TRBJ1-5; 8 nucleotides agree with TRBD1. With V trimmed by 4 bases and J by 4 bases, 6 bases remained unmatched. The CDR3 runs to 15 residues. Germline CDR1 MDHEN, CDR2 SYDVKM. The CDR3 here is CASSSAGGSNQPQHF. As DNA, the CDR3 is TGTGCCAGCAGTTCGGCAGGGGGCTCAAATCAGCCCCAGCATTTT.

The chain employs TRBV6-5 and TRBJ1-3; D is unresolved. Trimming removed 7 bases at V and 8 bases at J, with 12 bases between. The CDR3 is 12 amino acids. Per germline, CDR1 MNHEY and CDR2 SVGAGI. The CDR3 coding sequence is TGTGCCAGCACGCGGGCCGGAGACACCATATATTTT. It specifies CASTRAGDTIYF.

The chain couples TRBV5-1 to TRBJ2-1; 7 positions agree with TRBD1. The CDR3 has 12 residues. Germline V gene data show CDR1 as SGHRS and CDR2 as YFSETQ. Losses at the gene ends were 4 bases for V and 7 bases for J; bases not matched to a gene: 2. CDR3 in amino acids: CASSEGQNEQFF. The CDR3 DNA is TGCGCCAGCAGCGAGGGACAGAATGAGCAGTTCTTC.

J is TRBJ2-1 and V is TRBV7-9; maybe TRBD2 (6 bases). The V and J ends lost 6 bases and 8 bases respectively, with 14 bases between them. The germline gives CDR1 SEHNR, CDR2 FQNEAQ (reference sequence). The CDR3 is 13 amino acids. CDR3: CASRDHGGDEQFF. CDR3 sequence (DNA): TGTGCCAGCAGAGACCATGGAGGGGATGAGCAGTTCTTC.

About this clone itself: Distinct nucleotide sequences in the sample also encode this CDR3. J is TRBJ1-2 and V is TRBV28; D is ambiguous. The CDR3 covers 13 residues. V shed 6 bases and J shed 1 base, with 9 bases lying between them. The germline CDR1 and CDR2 sequences are MDHEN and SYDVKM. CDR3 in DNA: TGTGCCAGCAGCCCCAGGTTTAACTATGGCTACACCTTC. It yields the protein CASSPRFNYGYTF.

For the CDR3, the DNA is TGCGCCAGCAGCTTGGGACGAGGGTCGGGAGAGAGGGCAGATACGCAGTATTTT. This encodes CASSLGRGSGERADTQYF. This sequence joins TRBV5-1 and TRBJ2-3; tentatively, D is TRBD2 (6 bases). Trimming pared 0 bases from V and 4 bases from J, leaving 21 bases between. This CDR3 has 18 residues. CDR1 is SGHRS, CDR2 YFSETQ, per germline.

This clone has just one count. The gene calls are TRBV11-3 and TRBJ2-1; 8 positions agree with TRBD2. The V and J ends lost 0 bases and 4 bases, in that order; junction bases with no gene match: 11. The CDR3 spans 18 residues. Germline V CDR1 and CDR2: SGHNT, YENEEA. The CDR3 DNA sequence: TGTGCCAGCAGCTTAGAAAGACTGTCAGCGGGGGAATACAATGAGCAGTTCTTC. It specifies CASSLERLSAGEYNEQFF.

This chain connects TRBV13 to TRBJ2-3; 7 bases fit TRBD1. Trimming at V came to 5 bases and at J to 0 bases, leaving 8 bases not matched to a gene. Germline V CDR1 and CDR2: PRHDT, FYEKMQ (reference sequence). The CDR3 consists of 16 residues. This chain's CDR3 is CASSVRTGASTDTQYF. Here the CDR3 DNA reads TGTGCCAGCAGCGTCAGGACAGGTGCTAGCACAGATACGCAGTATTTT.